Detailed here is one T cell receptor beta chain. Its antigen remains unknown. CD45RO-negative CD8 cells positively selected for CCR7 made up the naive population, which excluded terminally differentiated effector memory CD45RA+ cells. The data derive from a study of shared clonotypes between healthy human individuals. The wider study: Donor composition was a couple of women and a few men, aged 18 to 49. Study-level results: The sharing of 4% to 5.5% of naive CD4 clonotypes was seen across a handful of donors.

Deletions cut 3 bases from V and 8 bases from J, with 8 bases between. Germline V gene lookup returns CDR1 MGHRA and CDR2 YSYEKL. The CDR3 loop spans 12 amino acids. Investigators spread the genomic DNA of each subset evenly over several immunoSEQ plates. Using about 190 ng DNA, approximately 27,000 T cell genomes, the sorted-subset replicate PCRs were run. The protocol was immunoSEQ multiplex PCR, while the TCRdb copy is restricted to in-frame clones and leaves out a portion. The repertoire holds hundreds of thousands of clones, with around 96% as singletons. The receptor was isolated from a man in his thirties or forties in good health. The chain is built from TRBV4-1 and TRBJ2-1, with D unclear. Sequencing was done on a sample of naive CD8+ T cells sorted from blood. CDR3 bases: TGCGCCAGCAGCCAGTCTGGGGATGAGCAGTTCTTC. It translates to CASSQSGDEQFF.